This T cell receptor (beta chain) appears in the sequencing data of a study of T cell repertoires in cytomegalovirus infection. Study overall: Indicated by public TCR beta signatures were CMV infection and matching HLA type.

Broader study findings: What dominated the ex vivo response were HLA-C-restricted CMV-specific TCR beta clonotypes. Based on cumulative public TCR beta family frequency, carriers of CMV plus the relevant HLA were identified.

MiXCR was run by TCRdb on the reads, yielding one entry per CDR3 protein. In the table there are 200,000 to 300,000 distinct CDR3 sequences, approximately 10% of which are singletons. Germline values: CDR1 SGHTA, CDR2 FQGNSA. Trimming left V 4 bases short and J 3 bases short, with 13 bases between. CDR3 length equals 14 residues. This clonotype has a count of ten or more. Its antigen is as yet unknown. Sequencing was performed on PBMCs. This sequence was found in a human donor in good health (CMV status not recorded). Some clones in this sample may be carry-over from other donors' samples. This rearrangement joins TRBV7-2 to TRBJ2-7, with D possibly matching TRBD2 (7 bases). The CDR3 reads CASSSGLGGYEQYF. The CDR3 DNA sequence: TGTGCCAGCAGCTCCGGACTAGGGGGCTACGAGCAGTACTTC.